This T cell receptor (beta chain) emerged from a study of blood T cell repertoires in COVID-19. Study summary: Collection of acute and convalescent COVID-19 samples took place in the United States, Italy and Spain. T cells, B-cell-depleted T cells, or PBMCs supplied cDNA or gDNA.

This CDR3 contains 15 residues. V lost 4 bases, J lost 0 bases, and 11 bases lay in between. Germline V lookup: CDR1 SNHLY, CDR2 FYNNEI. Study processing details: Nucleated cell counts were estimated from reference gene primer amplification. Sequenced by immunoSEQ multiplex PCR; TCRdb stores in-frame clones only, minus some. That table is the source of V, J and clone size, and D and trimming were worked out from the DNA. The data show about 180,000 clones, 80% to 90% seen once. Sequencing used peripheral blood. The source of this sequence is a man aged 60 to 69 with acute or convalescent COVID-19. The genes are TRBV2 and TRBJ2-3, with D possibly matching TRBD2 (6 bases). CDR3 in amino acids: CASSVEGTSTDTQYF. The DNA of the CDR3 is TGTGCCAGCAGTGTGGAGGGAACTAGCACAGATACGCAGTATTTT. The full variable domain, rest sourced from reference TRBV2 and TRBJ2-3, is EPEVTQTPSHQVTQMGQEVILRCVPISNHLYFYWYRQILGQKVEFLVSFYNNEISEKSEIFDDQFSVERPDGSNFTLKIRSTKLEDSAMYFCASSVEGTSTDTQYFGPGTRLTVL.